This T cell receptor beta chain is from a study of blood T cell repertoires in COVID-19. In the study overall: Samples of COVID-19 (acute and convalescent) were obtained from the United States, Italy and Spain. From T cells, B-cell-depleted T cells, or PBMCs came the material, which was cDNA or gDNA.

The authors' processing: Nucleated cell number was recorded as an estimate derived from reference gene primer amplification. Sequenced by immunoSEQ multiplex PCR; TCRdb stores in-frame clones only, minus some. V and J calls and clone size come straight from that table; D and trimming were deduced from the DNA. The data hold 65,000 to 90,000 clones, with 75% to 95% observed a single time. Trimming shortened V by 5 bases and J by 0 bases, and 25 bases separated the two germline ends. The CDR3 spans 19 residues. In germline, CDR1 is MDHEN, CDR2 SYDVKM. This clone was detected once. Sequenced sample: peripheral blood. The chain has TRBV28 and TRBJ1-2, with D possibly matching TRBD1 (5 bases). The receptor was isolated from a human donor in a cohort sampled during active COVID-19. The DNA for the CDR3 is TGTGCCAGCAGTCCCAATACCCCCCAGGGAAGCCCTCCTAACTATGGCTACACCTTC. It codes for CASSPNTPQGSPPNYGYTF.